This T cell receptor (beta chain) was captured by sequencing in a study of Graves' ophthalmopathy and Graves' hyperthyroidism. Findings and limits, study-wide: Thyroid clonotypes that were expanded above 0.001 frequency mostly also appeared in blood.

To note about this clonotype: The antigen is unknown.

RNA transcripts were the template, and TCR beta CDR3 regions were amplified from them. RT-PCR with HTBI primers came first, then second-round multiplex PCR. TCRdb analysed the multiplex PCR reads with MiXCR anew, one entry per CDR3 protein. This table holds around 400,000 distinct CDR3 sequences, under 25% found once. Germline loops: CDR1 MNHNS, CDR2 SASEGT. There are 11 residues in the CDR3. Trimming removed 8 bases at V and 6 bases at J, with 11 bases between. The rearrangement joins TRBV6-1 to TRBJ2-7; D possibly corresponds to TRBD1 (6 bases). The sequenced sample was peripheral blood. This TCR was sampled from a woman aged 18-29 years with stable Graves' hyperthyroidism. The CDR3 sequence is CASHPGAEQYF. In DNA, the CDR3 is TGTGCCAGCCATCCAGGGGCCGAGCAGTACTTC.